The source of this T cell receptor (beta chain) is a study of T cells in Graves' hyperthyroidism and ophthalmopathy. Whole-study results and caveats: The authors' 13 V-J model separated ophthalmopathy from stable hyperthyroidism. Blood shared most expanded thyroid clonotypes above 0.001. Progression to ophthalmopathy was predicted a median of 6.5 months early.

Researchers took RNA transcripts and amplified the TCR beta CDR3 regions from them. Initially, a first-round RT-PCR of the TCR CDR3 employed the HTBI primer set. Each CDR3 protein is one row after TCRdb ran MiXCR on the multiplex PCR reads. Of approximately 600,000 distinct CDR3 sequences listed, 20% are singletons. This clonotype has a handful of counts. The antigen is unknown. V lost 4 bases and J 0 bases, leaving 5 bases between the germline ends. The CDR3 consists of 13 residues. Germline CDR1 ENHRY, CDR2 SYGVKD. Patients having uncontrolled infection, another autoimmune disease, pregnancy or lactation were not included.

Sequencing was carried out using blood. This clonotype was obtained from a man aged 30-40 years with Graves' ophthalmopathy. The J gene is TRBJ2-3, the V gene TRBV10-3; D remains unclear. CDR3 region: CAISASSTDTQYF. CDR3 nucleotides: TGTGCCATCAGTGCTAGTAGCACAGATACGCAGTATTTT.